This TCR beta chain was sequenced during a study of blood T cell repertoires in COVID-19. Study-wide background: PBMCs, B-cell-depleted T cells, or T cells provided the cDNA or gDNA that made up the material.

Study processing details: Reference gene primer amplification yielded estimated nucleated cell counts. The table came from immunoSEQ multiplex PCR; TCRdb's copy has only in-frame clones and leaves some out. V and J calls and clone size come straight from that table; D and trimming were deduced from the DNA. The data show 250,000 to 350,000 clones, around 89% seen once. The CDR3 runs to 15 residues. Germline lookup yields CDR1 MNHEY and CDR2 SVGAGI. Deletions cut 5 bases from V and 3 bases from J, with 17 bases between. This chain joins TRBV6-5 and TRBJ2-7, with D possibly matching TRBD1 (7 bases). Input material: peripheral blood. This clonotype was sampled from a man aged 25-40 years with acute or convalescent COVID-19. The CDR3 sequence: CASSTQAGQYYEQYF. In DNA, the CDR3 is TGTGCCAGCAGTACCCAGGCGGGACAGTACTACGAGCAGTACTTC.